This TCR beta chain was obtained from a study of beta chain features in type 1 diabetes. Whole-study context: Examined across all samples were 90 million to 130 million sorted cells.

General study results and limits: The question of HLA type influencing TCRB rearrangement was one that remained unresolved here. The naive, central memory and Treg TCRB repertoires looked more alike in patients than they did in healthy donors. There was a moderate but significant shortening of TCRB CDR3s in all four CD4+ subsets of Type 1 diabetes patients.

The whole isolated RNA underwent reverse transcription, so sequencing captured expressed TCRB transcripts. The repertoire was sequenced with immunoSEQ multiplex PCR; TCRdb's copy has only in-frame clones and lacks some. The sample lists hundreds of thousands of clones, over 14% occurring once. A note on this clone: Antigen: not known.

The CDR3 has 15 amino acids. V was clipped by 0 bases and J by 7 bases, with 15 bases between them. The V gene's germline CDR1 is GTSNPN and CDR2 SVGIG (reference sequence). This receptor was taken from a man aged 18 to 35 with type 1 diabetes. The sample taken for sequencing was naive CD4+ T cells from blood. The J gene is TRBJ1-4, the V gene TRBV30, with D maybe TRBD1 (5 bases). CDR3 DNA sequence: TGTGCCTGGAGTGTAACAGGATGGGAAGGTGAAAAACTGTTTTTT. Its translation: CAWSVTGWEGEKLFF.